Listed below are T cell receptor beta chains from one sample, sequenced in a study of identical twins. Each CDR3 protein is one row after TCRdb ran MiXCR on the 5' RACE reads. This sample has around 1.7 million distinct CDR3 sequences; about 32% occur once, and the top ten carry roughly 0.3%. The sample was cord blood. These receptors were collected from a newborn girl in good health. CDR3s include the opening cysteine and the closing phenylalanine or tryptophan. D genes are given only for firm matches. Expanded clones get a size class; other rows say once, few or many, or leave the size out.

d_gene	v_gene	abundance	j_gene	CDR3aa	CDR3nt
TRBD1	TRBV25-1	.	TRBJ2-5	CASGYRGLGETQYF	TGTGCCAGCGGTTACAGGGGGCTAGGAGAGACCCAGTACTTC
.	TRBV6-2/TRBV6-3	few	TRBJ1-5	CASSTQFQGSNQPQHF	TGTGCCAGCAGCACTCAGTTTCAGGGGAGCAATCAGCCCCAGCATTTT
TRBD1	TRBV5-5	many	TRBJ2-1	CASSPGTGSYNEQFF	TGTGCCAGCAGTCCCGGGACAGGTTCCTACAATGAGCAGTTCTTC
TRBD2	TRBV20-1	once	TRBJ2-3	CSAPTSGGAPDTQSF	TGCAGTGCCCCTACTAGCGGGGGGGCCCCAGATACGCAGTCTTTT
.	TRBV6-7	.	TRBJ2-2	CASSYSTRPPTRSGELFF	TGTGCCAGCAGTTACTCGACACGGCCGCCGACTAGATCCGGGGAGCTGTTTTTT
TRBD2	TRBV6-1	.	TRBJ2-3	CASRAKGTSGSSDTQYF	TGTGCCAGCAGGGCCAAGGGGACTAGCGGGAGCTCAGATACGCAGTATTTT
TRBD1	TRBV7-9	.	TRBJ2-4	CASTDRVWEPGNIQYF	TGTGCCAGCACCGACAGGGTTTGGGAGCCGGGAAACATTCAGTACTTC
.	TRBV3-1	few	TRBJ2-4	CASSQVGEPVNIQYF	TGTGCCAGCAGCCAAGTCGGGGAGCCGGTAAACATTCAGTACTTC
.	TRBV29-1	many	TRBJ2-7	CSVGGPYEQYF	TGCAGCGTTGGAGGCCCCTACGAGCAGTACTTC
.	TRBV3-1	few	TRBJ2-7	CASSQLPAEQYF	TGTGCCAGCAGCCAACTTCCAGCCGAGCAGTACTTC
TRBD2	TRBV10-3	few	TRBJ2-7	CAISLWGGRSSYEQYF	TGTGCCATCAGCCTCTGGGGGGGACGAAGCTCCTACGAGCAGTACTTC
.	TRBV12-3/TRBV12-4	once	TRBJ2-2	CASRLTQTGELFF	TGTGCCAGCAGATTGACCCAGACCGGGGAGCTGTTTTTT
.	TRBV28	.	TRBJ1-4	CASSLVSDNEKLFF	TGTGCCAGCAGTTTGGTGTCAGATAATGAAAAACTGTTTTTT
.	TRBV28	few	TRBJ2-1	CASSFSETVRNEQFF	TGTGCCAGCAGTTTCTCCGAGACAGTGCGCAATGAGCAGTTCTTC
.	TRBV20-1	few	TRBJ1-1	CSKRWVGNTEAFF	TGCAGTAAACGGTGGGTGGGAAACACTGAAGCTTTCTTT
.	TRBV20-1	few	TRBJ2-7	CSTPRTAYEQYF	TGCAGTACTCCCAGGACAGCCTACGAGCAGTACTTC
TRBD2	TRBV6-6	few	TRBJ2-5	CASSYSPLAGGQTQYF	TGTGCCAGCAGTTACTCGCCCCTAGCGGGAGGACAGACCCAGTACTTC
.	TRBV19	few	TRBJ2-7	CASTNPAILYEQYF	TGTGCCAGTACCAATCCGGCTATTCTCTACGAGCAGTACTTC
.	TRBV28	.	TRBJ2-7	CASSTIWAGDGYEQYF	TGTGCCAGCAGTACTATATGGGCAGGGGACGGCTACGAGCAGTACTTC
TRBD2	TRBV27	.	TRBJ2-1	CASSLLGLGAYNEQFF	TGTGCCAGCAGTCTATTAGGACTAGGGGCCTACAATGAGCAGTTCTTC